The source of this T cell receptor (beta chain) is a study of cytomegalovirus exposure and HLA in healthy donors. General study points: There were 150 to 200 TCR beta chains listed as cytomegalovirus-associated. In a later analysis, V- and J-gene trimming of beta chains associated with a DCLRE1C missense variant, replicated independently. A few CMV-associated chains proved CMV antigen-specific in vitro.

Amplification used 60 Vbeta primers and 13 Jbeta primers. Some clones are missing from TCRdb's copy, which holds only in-frame ones; the method was immunoSEQ multiplex PCR. The sample includes 170,000 or so clones, around 81% seen only once; the top ten take over 2%. Notes on this clone: Its antigen remains unidentified.

CDR1 SGHRS and CDR2 YFSETQ come from the germline V gene. The CDR3 runs 16 residues. Deletions cut 4 bases from V and 0 bases from J, with 16 bases between. Whereas donors were nominally healthy upon sampling, unrecorded immune exposures were probable. This sequence originates from a woman younger than 45 in good health and CMV-seronegative. The chain joins TRBV5-1 to TRBJ2-5, with D possibly being TRBD2 (6 bases). Source material: PBMCs. CDR3 nucleotide sequence: TGCGCCAGCAGCGCCACCTTAGCGGAGTACCAAGAGACCCAGTACTTC. Its protein is CASSATLAEYQETQYF.